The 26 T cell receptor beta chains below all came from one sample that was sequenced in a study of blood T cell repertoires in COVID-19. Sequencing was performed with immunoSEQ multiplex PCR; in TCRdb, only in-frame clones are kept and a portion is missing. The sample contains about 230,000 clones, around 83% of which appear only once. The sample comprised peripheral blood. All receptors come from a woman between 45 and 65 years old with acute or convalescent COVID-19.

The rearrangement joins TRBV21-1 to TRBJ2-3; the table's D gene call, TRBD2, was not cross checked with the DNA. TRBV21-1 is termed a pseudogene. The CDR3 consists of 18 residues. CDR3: CASSKGGSLAGSTDTQYF. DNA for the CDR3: TGTGCCAGCAGCAAAGGGGGATCACTAGCGGGGAGCACAGATACGCAGTATTTT.

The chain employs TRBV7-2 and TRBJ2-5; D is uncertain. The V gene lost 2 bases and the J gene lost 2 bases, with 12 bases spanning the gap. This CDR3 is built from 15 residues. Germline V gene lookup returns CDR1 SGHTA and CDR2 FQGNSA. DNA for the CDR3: TGTGCCAGCAGCTTACTATTCAGCGAACAAGAGACCCAGTACTTC. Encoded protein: CASSLLFSEQETQYF.

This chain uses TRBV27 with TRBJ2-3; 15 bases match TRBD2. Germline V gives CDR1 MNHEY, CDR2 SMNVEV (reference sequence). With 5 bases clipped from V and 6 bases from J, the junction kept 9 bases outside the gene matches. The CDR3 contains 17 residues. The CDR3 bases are TGTGCCAGCAGTATCCCGGGACTAGCGGGAGGTCCCGATACGCAGTATTTT. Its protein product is CASSIPGLAGGPDTQYF.

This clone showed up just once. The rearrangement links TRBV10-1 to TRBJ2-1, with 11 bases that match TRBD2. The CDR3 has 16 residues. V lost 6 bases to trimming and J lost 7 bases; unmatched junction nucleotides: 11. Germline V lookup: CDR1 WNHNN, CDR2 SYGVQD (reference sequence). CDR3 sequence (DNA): TGCGCCAGCAGCGCCGGCTTAGCGGGAGGGCTAAATGAGCAGTTCTTC. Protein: CASSAGLAGGLNEQFF.

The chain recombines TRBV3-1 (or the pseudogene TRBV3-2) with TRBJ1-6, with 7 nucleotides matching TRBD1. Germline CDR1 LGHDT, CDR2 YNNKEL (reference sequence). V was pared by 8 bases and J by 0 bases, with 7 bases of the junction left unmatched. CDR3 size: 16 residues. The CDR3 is CASGGYRGSYNSPLHF. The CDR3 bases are TGTGCCAGCGGGGGTTACAGGGGCTCCTATAATTCACCCCTCCACTTT.

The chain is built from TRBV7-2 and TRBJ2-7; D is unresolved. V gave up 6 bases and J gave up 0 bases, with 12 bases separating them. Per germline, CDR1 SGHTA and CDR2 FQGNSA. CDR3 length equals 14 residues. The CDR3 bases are TGTGCCAGCAGTCCGCTCTCTAGCTCCTACGAGCAGTACTTC. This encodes CASSPLSSSYEQYF.

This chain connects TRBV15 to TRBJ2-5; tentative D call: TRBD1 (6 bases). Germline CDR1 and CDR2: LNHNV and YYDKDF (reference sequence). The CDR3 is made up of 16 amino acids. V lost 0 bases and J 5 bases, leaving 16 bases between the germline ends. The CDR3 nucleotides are TGTGCCACCAGCAGAGATCGGGTTGGCAGGGGCGAGACCCAGTACTTC. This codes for CATSRDRVGRGETQYF.

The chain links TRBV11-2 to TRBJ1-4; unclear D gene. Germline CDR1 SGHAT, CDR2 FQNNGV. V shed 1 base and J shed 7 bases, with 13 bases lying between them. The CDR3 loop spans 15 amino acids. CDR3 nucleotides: TGTGCCAGCAGCTTAGGGGCGGGCGCAGGTGAAAAACTGTTTTTT. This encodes CASSLGAGAGEKLFF. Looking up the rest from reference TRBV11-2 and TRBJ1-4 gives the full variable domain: EAGVAQSPRYKIIEKRQSVAFWCNPISGHATLYWYQQILGQGPKLLIQFQNNGVVDDSQLPKDRFSAERLKGVDSTLKIQPAKLEDSAVYLCASSLGAGAGEKLFFGSGTQLSVL.

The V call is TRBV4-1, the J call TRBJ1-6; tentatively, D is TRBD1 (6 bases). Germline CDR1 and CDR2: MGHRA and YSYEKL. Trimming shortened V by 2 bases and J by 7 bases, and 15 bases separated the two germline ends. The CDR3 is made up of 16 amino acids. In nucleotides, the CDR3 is TGCGCCAGCAGCCAACCGACAGGACAGAGCAATTCACCCCTCCACTTT. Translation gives CASSQPTGQSNSPLHF.

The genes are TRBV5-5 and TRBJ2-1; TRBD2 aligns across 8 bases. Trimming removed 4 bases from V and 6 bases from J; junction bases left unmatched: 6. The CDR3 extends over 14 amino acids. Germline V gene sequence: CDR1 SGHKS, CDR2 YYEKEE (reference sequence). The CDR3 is CASSTPGLGNEQFF. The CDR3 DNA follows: TGTGCCAGCAGCACACCGGGACTAGGCAATGAGCAGTTCTTC.

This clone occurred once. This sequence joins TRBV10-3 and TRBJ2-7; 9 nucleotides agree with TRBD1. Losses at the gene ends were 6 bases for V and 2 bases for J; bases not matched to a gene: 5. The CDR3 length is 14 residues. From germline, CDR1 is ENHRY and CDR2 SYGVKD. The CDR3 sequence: CAISPGQGPYEQYF. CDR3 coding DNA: TGTGCCATCAGCCCGGGACAGGGACCCTACGAGCAGTACTTC.

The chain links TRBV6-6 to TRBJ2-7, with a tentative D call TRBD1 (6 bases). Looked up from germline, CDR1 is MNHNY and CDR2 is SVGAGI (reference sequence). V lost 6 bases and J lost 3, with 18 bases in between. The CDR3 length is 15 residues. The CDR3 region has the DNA TGTGCCAGCAGCGCTACCCGGGACACTTACTACGAGCAGTACTTC. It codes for CASSATRDTYYEQYF.

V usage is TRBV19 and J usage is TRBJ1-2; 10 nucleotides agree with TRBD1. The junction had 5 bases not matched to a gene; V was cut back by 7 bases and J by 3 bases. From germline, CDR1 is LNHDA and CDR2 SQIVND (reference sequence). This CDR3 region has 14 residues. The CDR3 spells CASNPGQGYYGYTF. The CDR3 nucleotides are TGTGCCAGTAATCCGGGACAGGGGTACTATGGCTACACCTTC.

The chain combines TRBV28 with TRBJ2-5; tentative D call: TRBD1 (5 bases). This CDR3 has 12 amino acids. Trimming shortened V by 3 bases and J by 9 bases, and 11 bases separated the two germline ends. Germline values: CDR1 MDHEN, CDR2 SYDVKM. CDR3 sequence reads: CASSFRGAAQYF. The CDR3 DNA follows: TGTGCCAGCAGTTTTAGGGGTGCGGCCCAGTACTTC.

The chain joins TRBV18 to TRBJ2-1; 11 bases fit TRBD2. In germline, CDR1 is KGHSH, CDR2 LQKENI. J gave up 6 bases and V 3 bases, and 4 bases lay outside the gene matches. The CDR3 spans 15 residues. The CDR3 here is CASSPSGTSGNEQFF. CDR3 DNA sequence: TGTGCCAGCTCACCCTCCGGGACTAGCGGCAATGAGCAGTTCTTC.

This chain's CDR3 is CASSLDGPSGETQYF. CDR3 nucleotides: TGTGCCAGCAGCTTAGACGGGCCGAGCGGGGAGACCCAGTACTTC. The rearrangement joins TRBV7-9 to TRBJ2-5, with D possibly TRBD2 on 6 matching bases. Germline CDR1 reads SEHNR; CDR2 reads FQNEAQ (reference sequence). The V gene lost 1 base and the J gene lost 5 bases, with 14 bases spanning the gap. CDR3 length: 15 residues.

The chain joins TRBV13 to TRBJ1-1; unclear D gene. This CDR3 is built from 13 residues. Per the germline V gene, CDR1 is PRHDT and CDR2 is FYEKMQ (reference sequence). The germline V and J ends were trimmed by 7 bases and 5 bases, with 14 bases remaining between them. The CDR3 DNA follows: TGTGCCAGCAATATCCGAGGGAAGACTGAAGCTTTCTTT. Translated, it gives CASNIRGKTEAFF.

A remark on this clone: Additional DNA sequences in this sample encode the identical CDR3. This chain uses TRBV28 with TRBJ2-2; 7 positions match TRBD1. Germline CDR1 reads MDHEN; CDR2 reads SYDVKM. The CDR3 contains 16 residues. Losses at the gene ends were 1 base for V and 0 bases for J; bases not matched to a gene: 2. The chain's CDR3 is CASSLLGTANTGELFF. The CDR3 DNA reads TGTGCCAGCAGTTTATTAGGGACAGCGAACACCGGGGAGCTGTTTTTT.

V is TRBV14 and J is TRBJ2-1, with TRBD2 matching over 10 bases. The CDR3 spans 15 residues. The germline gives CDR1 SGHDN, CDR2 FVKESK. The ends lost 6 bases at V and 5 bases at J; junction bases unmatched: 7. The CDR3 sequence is CASRLSGGANNEQFF. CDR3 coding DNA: TGTGCCAGCAGGTTAAGCGGGGGGGCCAACAATGAGCAGTTCTTC.

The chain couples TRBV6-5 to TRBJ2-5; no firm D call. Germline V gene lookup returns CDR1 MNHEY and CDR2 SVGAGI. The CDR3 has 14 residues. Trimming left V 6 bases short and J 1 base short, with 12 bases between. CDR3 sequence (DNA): TGTGCCAGCAGCCTGACCGGAGTCCAAGAGACCCAGTACTTC. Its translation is CASSLTGVQETQYF.

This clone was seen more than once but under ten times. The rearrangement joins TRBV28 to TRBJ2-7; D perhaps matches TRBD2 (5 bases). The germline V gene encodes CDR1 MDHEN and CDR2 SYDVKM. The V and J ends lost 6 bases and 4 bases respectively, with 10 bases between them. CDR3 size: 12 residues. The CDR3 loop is CASRGARYEQYF. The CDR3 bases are TGTGCCAGCAGGGGAGCCCGATACGAGCAGTACTTC.

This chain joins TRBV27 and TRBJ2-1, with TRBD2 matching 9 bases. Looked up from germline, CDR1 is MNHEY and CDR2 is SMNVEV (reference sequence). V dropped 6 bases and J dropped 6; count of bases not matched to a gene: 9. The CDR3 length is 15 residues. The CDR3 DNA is TGTGCCAGCAGGAGGGGGCTAGCGGGAATCAATGAGCAGTTCTTC. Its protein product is CASRRGLAGINEQFF.

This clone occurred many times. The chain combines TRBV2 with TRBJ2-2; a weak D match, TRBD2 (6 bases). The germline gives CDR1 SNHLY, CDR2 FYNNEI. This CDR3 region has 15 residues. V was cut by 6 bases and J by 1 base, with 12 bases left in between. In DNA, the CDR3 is TGTGCCAGCAGGTTAGCGGACCAGAACACCGGGGAGCTGTTTTTT. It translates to CASRLADQNTGELFF.

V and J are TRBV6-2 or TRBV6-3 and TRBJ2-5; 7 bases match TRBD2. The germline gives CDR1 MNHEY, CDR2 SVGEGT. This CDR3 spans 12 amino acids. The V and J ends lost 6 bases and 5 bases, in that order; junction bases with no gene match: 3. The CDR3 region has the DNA TGTGCCAGCAGCCCTAGCGGCGAGACCCAGTACTTC. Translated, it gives CASSPSGETQYF.

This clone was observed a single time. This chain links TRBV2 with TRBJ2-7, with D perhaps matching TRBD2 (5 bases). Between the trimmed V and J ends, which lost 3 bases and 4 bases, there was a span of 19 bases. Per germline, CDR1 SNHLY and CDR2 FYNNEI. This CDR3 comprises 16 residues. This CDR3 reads CASSEVTYESGYEQYF. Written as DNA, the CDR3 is TGTGCCAGCAGTGAGGTGACGTACGAGTCGGGGTACGAGCAGTACTTC.

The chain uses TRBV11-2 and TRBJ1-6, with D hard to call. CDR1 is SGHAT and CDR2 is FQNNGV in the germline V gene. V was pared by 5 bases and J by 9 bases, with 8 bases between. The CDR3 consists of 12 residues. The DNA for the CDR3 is TGTGCCAGCAGCCGGGGAATTTCACCCCTCCACTTT. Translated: CASSRGISPLHF.